Shown below are 17 T cell receptor beta chains from a single sample sequenced in a study of tumor-infiltrating lymphocytes in primary liver carcinoma. Unsorted bulk tissue of roughly 18-32 mg yielded co-extracted RNA and DNA. Priming with a constant-region primer yielded TCR beta cDNA from 450 to 550 ng total RNA. ARM-PCR was slightly modified, and three nested multiplex PCR rounds with it gave rise to the TCR beta libraries. TRBV1-TRBV30 forward primers and a C-beta reverse primer were used in the first two PCR rounds, which each ran for 10 cycles. TCRdb called the multiplex PCR reads again in MiXCR, with one record for every CDR3 protein. The repertoire includes about 22,000 distinct CDR3 sequences, 60% to 80% of them detected once, and under 45% sits in the top ten. The sequencing input was liver tumor tissue from sampling region 1. Subset noted: tumor region T1, superior pole. The receptor set was obtained from a woman aged 25 to 39 with primary liver carcinoma and hepatitis B virus infection.

V usage is TRBV6-2 or TRBV6-3 and J usage is TRBJ2-7; 13 positions match TRBD2. The CDR3 extends over 17 amino acids. V lost 1 base, J lost 10 bases, and 13 bases stayed unmatched. CDR1 MNHEY and CDR2 SVGEGT come from the germline V gene. The CDR3 sequence: CASSYLGLAGLSYDQYF. In DNA form, the CDR3 reads TGTGCCAGCAGTTACTTGGGACTAGCGGGACTCTCCTATGACCAGTACTTC.

This clonotype occurred a few times. Its ends do not fully match the called genes, so a read error is possible. V and J are TRBV11-2 and TRBJ2-2, with 9 bases that match TRBD2. The germline V gene encodes CDR1 SGHAT and CDR2 FQNNGV. CDR3 length: 16 residues. CDR3 coding DNA: TGTACCAGCAGCTTAGTGGCGCTAGCGGGAACTGGGGAGCTGTTTTTT. Residues: CTSSLVALAGTGELFF.

In this sample, this clonotype turned up once. At one end, the junction sequence differs from germline, possibly due to a read error. In DNA, the CDR3 is TGTGCCGGCAGCGCGGGTCTATCGGGTATTGTTGATACGCAGTATTTT. It translates to CAGSAGLSGIVDTQYF. The rearrangement links TRBV11-2 to TRBJ2-3; TRBD2 is a possible D gene (5 bases). The CDR3 loop spans 16 amino acids. Germline CDR1 and CDR2: SGHAT and FQNNGV.

Regarding this clonotype: A read error may produce the germline difference seen at one junction end. The chain has TRBV11-2 and TRBJ2-7, with D possibly being TRBD2 (6 bases). Germline assignment: CDR1 SGHAT and CDR2 FQNNGV. CDR3 length: 13 residues. The CDR3 sequence: CASKIAGSYGQYF. CDR3 nucleotides: TGTGCCAGTAAGATTGCGGGAAGCTACGGGCAGTACTTC.

Turning to this clonotype: The conserved phenylalanine or tryptophan normally closing the CDR3 is absent here, so this likely arose from a read error. The rearrangement uses TRBV12-3 or TRBV12-4 and TRBJ2-3; D not certain. The CDR3 loop spans 15 amino acids. V lost 3 bases, J lost 7 bases, and 17 bases lay in between. In DNA form, the CDR3 reads TGTGCCAGCAGTTTTTCATTGGAGTTGCAGCATACGCAGTATCTT. It translates to CASSFSLELQHTQYL.

With respect to this clonotype: The junction departs from the called germline gene at one end, perhaps through a read error. The chain carries TRBV5-6 and TRBJ2-7; weak D call: TRBD1 (6 bases). The CDR3 loop spans 14 amino acids. Per the germline V gene, CDR1 is SGHDT and CDR2 is YYEEEE. The CDR3 coding sequence is TGTGCGAGTAGCCCGGGACAAGACTCCTACGAGAAGTACTTC. Protein: CASSPGQDSYEKYF.

The V and J genes are TRBV5-6 and TRBJ1-5; 8 bases line up with TRBD1. CDR3 length: 14 residues. V trimming: 6 bases; J trimming: 4 bases; junction bases outside the gene matches: 6. Per the germline V gene, CDR1 is SGHDT and CDR2 is YYEEEE. In nucleotides, the CDR3 is TGTGCCAGCAACACAGGGGACAGGAATCAGCCCCAGCATTTT. Its protein product is CASNTGDRNQPQHF.

The chain is built from TRBV5-1 and TRBJ2-1; perhaps TRBD2 as D (5 bases). Germline V CDR1 and CDR2: SGHRS, YFSETQ. V lost 6 bases, J lost 4 bases, and 20 bases lay in between. This CDR3 is 16 amino acids long. CDR3 amino acids: CASTQFPDYSYNEQFF. In DNA form, the CDR3 reads TGCGCCAGCACCCAGTTCCCAGACTATTCGTACAATGAGCAGTTCTTC.

A word on this clonotype: An end of the junction does not agree with germline; a read error may underlie this. This CDR3 is CATGKGTGDSALHF. CDR3 bases: TGTGCCACCGGGAAAGGTACAGGGGATTCAGCCCTCCACTTT. The chain uses TRBV11-2 and TRBJ1-6, with TRBD1 matching 7 bases. The CDR3 contains 14 residues. Germline CDR1 SGHAT, CDR2 FQNNGV.

Concerning this clonotype: Since no conserved phenylalanine or tryptophan closes the CDR3, a read error is the likely cause. This chain connects TRBV14 to TRBJ2-7, with 7 bases fitting TRBD2. The germline CDR1 and CDR2 sequences are SGHDN and FVKESK. Unmatched junction bases numbered 9, after V lost 3 bases and J lost 4 bases. The CDR3 runs 15 residues. The CDR3: CASSQAAGTKYEQYS. The DNA for the CDR3 is TGTGCCAGCAGCCAGGCGGCGGGGACTAAGTACGAGCAGTACTCC.

As to this clonotype: One end of the junction fails to match germline, which may point to a read error. The rearrangement links TRBV29-1 to TRBJ2-5; tentatively, D is TRBD1 (6 bases). Per the germline V gene, CDR1 is SQVTM and CDR2 is ANQGSEA. CDR3 length: 13 amino acids. CDR3 bases: TGCAGCGCTTCTGGGGGCCCCCCTGAGACTCAGTACTTC. It specifies CSASGGPPETQYF.

The chain has TRBV7-8 and TRBJ2-3; D may be TRBD2 (5 bases). Trimming removed 7 bases at V and 6 bases at J, with 14 bases between. The CDR3 consists of 13 residues. The germline CDR1 and CDR2 sequences are SGHVS and FQNEAQ. The CDR3 protein is CASTSLVSDTQYF. Written as DNA, the CDR3 is TGTGCCAGCACCTCACTAGTTTCTGATACGCAGTATTTT.

Regarding this clonotype: The junction does not match germline at one end; this may be a read error. V usage is TRBV28 and J usage is TRBJ2-7, with a possible D match to TRBD1 (6 bases). This CDR3 has 15 residues. Germline V lookup: CDR1 MDHEN, CDR2 SYDVKM. In nucleotides, the CDR3 is TGTGCCAGCGGCTTTTTGGGGACACCCAATTACGAGCAGTATTTC. It codes for CASGFLGTPNYEQYF.

Only one count was recorded for this clonotype. The junction shows a germline mismatch at one end, possibly a read error. The chain links TRBV5-6 to TRBJ2-7; D assignment may be TRBD1 or TRBD2 (5 bases each). Germline V gives CDR1 SGHDT, CDR2 YYEEEE. The CDR3 covers 13 residues. The CDR3 is CAGSLRTGLPQYF. DNA of the CDR3: TGTGCCGGCAGCTTACGGACGGGGCTTCCGCAGTACTTC.

The V and J genes are TRBV6-1 and TRBJ1-1, with TRBD1 as a possible D gene (6 bases). Germline CDR1 reads MNHNS; CDR2 reads SASEGT. This CDR3 has 15 residues. V was shortened by 8 bases and J by 1 base, with 17 bases between the two germline ends. CDR3 amino acids: CASDFWTATNTEAFF. CDR3 nucleotide sequence: TGTGCCAGCGATTTTTGGACAGCTACGAACACTGAAGCTTTCTTT.

Remarks on this clonotype: An end of the junction does not agree with germline; a read error may underlie this. V gene TRBV6-2 or TRBV6-3 combines with J gene TRBJ2-3, with 9 bases fitting TRBD2. CDR3 length equals 17 residues. The germline CDR1 and CDR2 sequences are MNHEY and SVGEGT. The chain's CDR3 is CASSYLRTSARTDTQYF. As DNA, the CDR3 is TGTGCCAGCAGTTACTTGAGGACTAGCGCGCGCACAGATACGCAATATTTT.

A word on this clonotype: The junction departs from germline at one end; a sequencing error may be responsible. The genes are TRBV11-3 and TRBJ2-1, with 10 bases that match TRBD2. Germline values: CDR1 SGHNT, CDR2 YENEEA. The CDR3 covers 13 residues. CDR3: CAGASGSRNEQFF. CDR3 sequence (DNA): TGTGCAGGCGCTAGCGGGAGTAGGAATGAACAGTTCTTC. Full variable domain (rest looked up from reference TRBV11-3 and TRBJ2-1): EAGVVQSPRYKIIEKKQPVAFWCNPISGHNTLYWYLQNLGQGPELLIRYENEEAVDDSQLPKDRFSAERLKGVDSTLKIQPAELGDSAVYLCAGASGSRNEQFFGPGTRLTVL.